The next 7 T cell receptor beta chains were all read from a single sample in a study of identical twins. TCRdb re-analysed the 5' RACE reads in MiXCR, keeping a single row per CDR3 protein. The sample holds 200,000 to 250,000 distinct CDR3 sequences, roughly 10% seen once. Sequencing was done on a sample of memory T cells sorted from blood. These receptor sequences come from a man aged 50 to 59 in good health.

The chain employs TRBV7-6 and TRBJ2-1, with D perhaps given as TRBD1 or TRBD2 (7 bases each). V shed 5 bases and J shed 4 bases, with 15 bases lying between them. The CDR3 has 15 residues. The V gene's germline CDR1 is SGHVS and CDR2 FNYEAQ. CDR3 nucleotides: TGTGCCAGCAGCAAGGGGGCTAGCGGATACAATGAGCAGTTCTTC. Amino acid sequence: CASSKGASGYNEQFF.

This clonotype was observed at least ten times. The chain uses TRBV28 and TRBJ2-7; D perhaps matches TRBD2 (5 bases). Germline loops: CDR1 MDHEN, CDR2 SYDVKM. This CDR3 is 15 amino acids long. The V and J ends lost 5 bases and 4 bases respectively, with 18 bases between them. This CDR3 reads CASSLPHGIGYEQYF. CDR3 DNA sequence: TGTGCCAGCAGTCTACCCCACGGGATTGGGTACGAGCAGTACTTC.

In its sample, this clonotype was seen many times. The gene calls are TRBV11-2 and TRBJ1-1; TRBD1 aligns across 8 bases. J gave up 1 base and V 2 bases, and 3 bases lay outside the gene matches. CDR3 size: 15 residues. The germline CDR1 and CDR2 sequences are SGHAT and FQNNGV. The CDR3 region has the DNA TGTGCCAGCAGCTTACTCGGGACAGGGAACACTGAAGCTTTCTTT. Translating it yields CASSLLGTGNTEAFF.

This clonotype was counted at least ten times. The chain carries TRBV5-5 and TRBJ2-5, with D unresolved. The CDR3 loop spans 13 amino acids. Trimming cost V 1 base and J 5 bases, with 9 bases left between them. Germline CDR1 reads SGHKS; CDR2 reads YYEKEE (reference sequence). The CDR3: CASSLLGVETQYF. The CDR3 bases are TGTGCCAGCAGCTTGTTGGGCGTGGAGACCCAGTACTTC.

This clonotype was detected many times. This sequence joins TRBV10-3 and TRBJ2-1, with 8 bases aligning to TRBD1. CDR1 and CDR2 from the germline V gene are ENHRY and SYGVKD. The CDR3 has 15 residues. Trimming at V came to 2 bases and at J to 6 bases, leaving 6 bases not matched to a gene. The CDR3 loop is CAISEPRGQGNEQFF. The CDR3 coding sequence is TGTGCCATCAGTGAGCCACGAGGACAGGGCAATGAGCAGTTCTTC.

V gene TRBV5-5 combines with J gene TRBJ2-3, with 7 bases aligning to TRBD2. V trimming: 4 bases; J trimming: 2 bases; junction bases outside the gene matches: 4. Germline V lookup: CDR1 SGHKS, CDR2 YYEKEE (reference sequence). The CDR3 is 14 residues long. CDR3 coding DNA: TGTGCCAGCAGCCAAGGGACTAACACAGATACGCAGTATTTT. Translating it yields CASSQGTNTDTQYF.

This clonotype showed up many times. The chain combines TRBV28 with TRBJ2-2; D possibly corresponds to TRBD2 (7 bases). The CDR3 runs to 15 residues. Per germline, CDR1 MDHEN and CDR2 SYDVKM. Trimming took off 2 bases at V and 6 bases at J, with 13 bases between the two ends. This CDR3 reads CASSLTGGAAGELFF. In DNA form, the CDR3 reads TGTGCCAGCAGTTTAACGGGGGGCGCGGCCGGGGAGCTGTTTTTT.